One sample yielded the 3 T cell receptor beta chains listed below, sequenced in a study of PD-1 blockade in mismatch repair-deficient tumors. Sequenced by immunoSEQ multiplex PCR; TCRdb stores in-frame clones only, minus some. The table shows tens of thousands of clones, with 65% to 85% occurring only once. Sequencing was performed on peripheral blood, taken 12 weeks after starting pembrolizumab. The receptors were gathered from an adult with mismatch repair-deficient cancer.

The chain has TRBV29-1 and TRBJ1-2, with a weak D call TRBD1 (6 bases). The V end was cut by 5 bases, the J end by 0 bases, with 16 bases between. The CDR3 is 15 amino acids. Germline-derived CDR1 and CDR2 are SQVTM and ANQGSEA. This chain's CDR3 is CSVFTPDSPNYGYTF. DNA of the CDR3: TGCAGCGTTTTCACTCCGGACAGCCCTAACTATGGCTACACCTTC.

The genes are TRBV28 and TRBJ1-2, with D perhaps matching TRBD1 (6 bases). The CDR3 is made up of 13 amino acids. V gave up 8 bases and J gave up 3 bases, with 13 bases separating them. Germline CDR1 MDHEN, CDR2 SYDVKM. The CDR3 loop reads CASLSRGDYGYTF. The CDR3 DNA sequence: TGTGCCAGCTTGAGCAGGGGAGACTATGGCTACACCTTC.

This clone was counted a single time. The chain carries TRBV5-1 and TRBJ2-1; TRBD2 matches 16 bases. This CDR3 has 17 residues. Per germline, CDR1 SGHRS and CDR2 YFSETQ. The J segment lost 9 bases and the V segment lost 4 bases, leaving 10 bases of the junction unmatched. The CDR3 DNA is TGCGCCAGCAGCGCCGGGACTAGCGGGAGGGGACTTGGTGAGCAGTTCTTC. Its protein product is CASSAGTSGRGLGEQFF.